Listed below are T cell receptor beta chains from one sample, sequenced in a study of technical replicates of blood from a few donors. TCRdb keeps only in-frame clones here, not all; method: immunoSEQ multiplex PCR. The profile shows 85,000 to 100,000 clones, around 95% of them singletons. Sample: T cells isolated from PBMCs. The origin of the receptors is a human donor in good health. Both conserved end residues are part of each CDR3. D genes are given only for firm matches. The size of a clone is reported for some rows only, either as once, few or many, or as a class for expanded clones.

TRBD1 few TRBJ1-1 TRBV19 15 CASSLTGGMNTEAFF TGTGCCAGTAGTCTGACAGGGGGCATGAACACTGAAGCTTTCTTT
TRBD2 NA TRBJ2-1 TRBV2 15 CASNPQRGGPNEQFF TGTGCCAGCAATCCTCAGCGGGGGGGCCCCAATGAGCAGTTCTTC
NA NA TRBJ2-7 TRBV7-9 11 CASSLRGEQYF TGTGCCAGCAGCTTACGGGGCGAGCAGTACTTC
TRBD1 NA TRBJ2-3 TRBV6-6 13 CASSPTGTDTQYF TGTGCCAGCAGCCCGACAGGGACAGATACGCAGTATTTT
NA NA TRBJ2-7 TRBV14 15 CASSPKWGRPNEQYF TGTGCCAGCAGCCCTAAATGGGGCCGCCCTAACGAGCAGTACTTC
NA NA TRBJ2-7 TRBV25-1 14 CASSEFFGGDEQYF TGTGCCAGCAGTGAATTTTTTGGAGGGGACGAGCAGTACTTC
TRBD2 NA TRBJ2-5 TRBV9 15 CASSALGLAGETQYF TGTGCCAGCAGCGCCTTGGGACTAGCCGGGGAGACCCAGTACTTC
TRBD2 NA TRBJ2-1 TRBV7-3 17 CASSLGAAGGRTNEQFF TGTGCCAGCAGCTTAGGGGCAGCGGGGGGGAGGACGAATGAGCAGTTCTTC
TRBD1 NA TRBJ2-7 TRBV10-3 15 CAISESYGTGHKQYF TGTGCCATCAGTGAGTCCTATGGGACAGGGCATAAGCAGTACTTC
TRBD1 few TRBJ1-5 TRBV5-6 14 CASSRDRANQPQHF TGTGCCAGCAGCAGGGACAGGGCCAATCAGCCCCAGCATTTT
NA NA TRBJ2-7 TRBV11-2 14 CASSRFRTAGEQYF TGTGCCAGCAGCCGTTTTAGGACGGCGGGCGAGCAGTACTTC
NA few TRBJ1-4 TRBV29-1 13 CSVREVSGEKLFF TGCAGCGTGAGGGAGGTTTCTGGAGAAAAACTGTTTTTT